This entry features one TCR beta chain sequence. TCRdb keeps only in-frame clones here, not all; method: immunoSEQ multiplex PCR. Of about 67,000 clones detected, about 85% appear once; the ten largest clones hold around 2%. Germline V gene data show CDR1 as MDHEN and CDR2 as SYDVKM. The CDR3 runs 12 residues. V dropped 4 bases and J dropped 7 bases, with 10 bases sitting between them. The data derive from a study of OX40 agonist ivuxolimab in advanced cancers. Background on the study: Among those treated, three patients had partial responses, one with hepatocellular carcinoma and two with cutaneous melanoma.

The TCR was taken from an adult with an advanced solid tumor such as melanoma, head and neck, liver or kidney cancer. The rearrangement uses TRBV28 and TRBJ1-2, with TRBD1 as a possible D gene (5 bases). Sequenced here: CD4+ or CD8+ T cells sorted from blood, sampled in a trial of the OX40 agonist ivuxolimab. The CDR3 sequence: CASSSEGRGYTF. In DNA form, the CDR3 reads TGTGCCAGCAGTTCAGAGGGACGTGGCTACACCTTC.